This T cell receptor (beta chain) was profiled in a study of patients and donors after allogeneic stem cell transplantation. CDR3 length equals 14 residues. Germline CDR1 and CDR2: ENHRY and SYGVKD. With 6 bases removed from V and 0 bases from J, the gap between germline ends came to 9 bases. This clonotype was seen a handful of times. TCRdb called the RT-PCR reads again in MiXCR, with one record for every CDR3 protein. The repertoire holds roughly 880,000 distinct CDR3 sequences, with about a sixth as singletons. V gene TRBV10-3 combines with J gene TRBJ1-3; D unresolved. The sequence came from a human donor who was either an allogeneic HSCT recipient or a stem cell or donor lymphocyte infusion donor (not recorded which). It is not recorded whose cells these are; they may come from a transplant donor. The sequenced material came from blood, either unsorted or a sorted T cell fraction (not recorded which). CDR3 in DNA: TGTGCCATCAGCCGGGATTTCTCTGGAAACACCATATATTTT. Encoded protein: CAISRDFSGNTIYF.